This TCR beta chain was recorded in a study of human T cells and chemical hapten exposure. Study summary: Weekly administration of diphenylcyclopropenone to the scalp of patients continued throughout the roughly 23-week study. Minor volume differences among pooled libraries chiefly drove per-sample TCR yield variation.

Time point: patch test 2, 6 weeks after DPC sensitization. As to treatment: therapeutic diphenylcyclopropenone sensitization with weekly scalp DPC. The template was total RNA from unfractionated whole blood. The library tagged each cDNA molecule with unique molecular identifiers. TCRdb recomputed calls from the RACE reads with MiXCR, one row per CDR3 protein. The sample has 35,000 to 50,000 distinct CDR3 sequences; around a tenth are singletons. This clonotype has at least ten counts. This receptor was obtained from a woman in her 30s with alopecia areata. Some clones in this sample may be carry-over from other donors' samples. The specimen comprised whole blood, sampled in connection with sensitization to the hapten diphenylcyclopropenone (DPC).

The DNA for the CDR3 is TGTGCCAGCAGTTTACTCTTCGGACTTACCCAAGAGACCCAGTACTTC. It yields the protein CASSLLFGLTQETQYF. The chain carries TRBV12-3 or TRBV12-4 and TRBJ2-5, with a weak D call TRBD2 (5 bases). The ends were cut back, 2 bases at V and 1 base at J, with 14 bases in the middle. The CDR3 has 16 residues.